This T cell receptor (beta chain) was captured in a study of T cell responses to AZD1222 COVID-19 vaccine (dated by TCRdb to the early 2020s). Some background on the complete study: AZD1222 recipients given second doses at about 4 weeks or at about 12 weeks were pooled, since spike-specific TCR depth and breadth were not found to differ between the two schedules. A total of roughly 240 trial participants underwent TCR sequencing, of whom some 210 received two doses of AZD1222 and around 26 received two doses of the MenACWY control vaccine. Trial participants were enrolled by age into 18-55, 56-69 and 70-plus year subgroups, with roughly 150, 30 and 60 TCR-sequenced participants respectively. What the study reported, not specific to this receptor: Reportedly, close to half of the unique spike-specific TCRs recognized epitopes lying outside the regions that are mutated in the B.1.351 and B.1.1.7 variants. Because no day 14 peak-response samples were available, repertoires were characterized only after the peak T cell response. CD4 TCRs associated with the vaccine covered the entire spike protein, and the dominant responses were in regions 160-218 and 743-854. In the small 56-69-year group, the increase in depth fell short of significance, most likely because of low power. After two AZD1222 doses, both the breadth and the depth of spike-specific TCRs were significantly higher than at day 0 and than in MenACWY recipients. Conclusions about previously exposed vaccinees are limited because only five to seven AZD1222 recipients were SARS-CoV-2 seropositive at baseline. Most participants were white British and females outnumbered males, and the authors suggested that clonal diversity may have been underestimated.

The CDR3 regions of human TCRbeta chains were analyzed by immunosequencing. The paper's data handling went like this. TCRs in the repertoires were compared against a reference library of SARS-CoV-2-specific TCRs that had been generated with the MIRA antigen-specificity platform. Breadth was defined as the fraction of unique TCRs that were SARS-CoV-2-associated. Depth was defined as the fraction of total T cells that were SARS-CoV-2-associated. Using the MIRA data, each spike-specific TCR was mapped to the spike region that the TCR reacts to and placed in a CD4 or CD8 class. Log10-transformed breadth and depth values were compared by one-way ANOVA with Sidak's multiple comparisons tests. In its TCRdb copy, this immuneACCESS table keeps in-frame sequences only and misses some clones. Where compared with another copy, unresolved V genes explain less than half of these, and the others have no known cause. V and J calls plus clone size are reproduced from that table; the DNA served to infer D and trimming. In this sample the table shows roughly 130,000 clones, about nine tenths of which occur a single time. The ten largest clones capture 1.4% to 1.5% of the sample.

Deletion took 5 bases off V and 2 bases off J, with a span of 16 bases between the germline ends. CDR3 length: 15 amino acids, cysteine to phenylalanine. Only CDR3 DNA remains: 45 bases, in frame from the first base. Sequences KGHSH (CDR1) and LQKENI (CDR2) are obtained from the germline V gene. As to this clone: Its recognized antigen is unknown. No base quality information exists; no much larger clone differs at one position.

The sample's time point label, decoded: baseline before first vaccination. Vaccinee samples were obtained from the UK trials COV001 and COV002, which included a single-blind randomized controlled phase 2/3 trial of AZD1222 (ChAdOx1 nCoV-19) in healthy adults. Trial participant PBMC samples were collected at day 0 and day 28 after the second dose for TCRbeta chain sequencing. Rearrangement joined TRBV18 to TRBJ2-7; TRBD2 is a weak D gene call, 6 bases matching. This material consisted of peripheral blood, taken on day 0 of AZD1222 vaccination. The source is an adult in good health. The CDR3 sequence is CASSTRLATTYEQYF. The DNA sequence is given as TGTGCCAGCTCAACTCGCCTAGCGACAACCTACGAGCAGTACTTC.